This T cell receptor (beta chain) was captured in a study of T-cell reconstitution after alpha-beta-depleted transplantation in children. This clonotype was picked up many times. The library targeted TCRbeta and was prepared with unique molecular identifiers. TCRdb fed the PCR reads into MiXCR, producing one record per CDR3 protein. In the table there are about 110,000 distinct CDR3 sequences, over 9% of which are singletons. This CDR3 region has 13 residues. Trimming pared 5 bases from V and 5 bases from J, leaving 10 bases between. From germline, CDR1 is SGHTA and CDR2 FQGNSA. V and J are TRBV7-2 and TRBJ1-5; D is ambiguous. Material: PBMCs from the stem cell graft donor, obtained from the stem cell graft. The TCR was taken from a human donor who donated a stem cell graft to a child with acute lymphoblastic leukemia. CDR3 amino acids: CASSDSSYQPQHF. In DNA form, the CDR3 reads TGTGCCAGCAGCGACTCGTCTTATCAGCCCCAGCATTTT.